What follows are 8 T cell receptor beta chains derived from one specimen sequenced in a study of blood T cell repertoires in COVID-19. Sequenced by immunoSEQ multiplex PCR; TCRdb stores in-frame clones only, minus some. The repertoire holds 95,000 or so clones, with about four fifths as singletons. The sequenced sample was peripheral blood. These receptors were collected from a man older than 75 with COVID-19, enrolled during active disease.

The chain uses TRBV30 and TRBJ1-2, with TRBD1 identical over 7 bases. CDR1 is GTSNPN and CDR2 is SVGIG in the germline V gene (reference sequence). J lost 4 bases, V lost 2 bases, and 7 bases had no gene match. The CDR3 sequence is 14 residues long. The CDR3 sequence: CAWSLDRSVYGYTF. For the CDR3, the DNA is TGTGCCTGGAGTTTGGACAGGAGCGTCTATGGCTACACCTTC.

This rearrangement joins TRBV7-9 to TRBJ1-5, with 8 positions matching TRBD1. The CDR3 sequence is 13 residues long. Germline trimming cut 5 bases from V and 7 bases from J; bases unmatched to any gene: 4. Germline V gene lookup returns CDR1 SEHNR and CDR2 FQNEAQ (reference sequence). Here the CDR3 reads CASSQGAWQPQHF. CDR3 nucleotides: TGTGCCAGCAGCCAGGGGGCCTGGCAGCCCCAGCATTTT. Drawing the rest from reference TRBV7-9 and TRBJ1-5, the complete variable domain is DTGVSQNPRHKITKRGQNVTFRCDPISEHNRLYWYRQTLGQGPEFLTYFQNEAQLEKSRLLSDRFSAERPKGSFSTLEIQRTEQGDSAMYLCASSQGAWQPQHFGDGTRLSIL.

Here the CDR3 DNA reads TGTGCCAGCAGCCAAGAAGTAGGGGGGGCCACCGGGGAGCTGTTTTTT. Translating it yields CASSQEVGGATGELFF. This chain connects TRBV14 to TRBJ2-2; the D gene is possibly TRBD2 (7 bases). Germline lookup yields CDR1 SGHDN and CDR2 FVKESK. The V end was cut by 0 bases, the J end by 4 bases, with 12 bases between. The CDR3 length is 16 residues.

The CDR3 is CASSGPGGGEQYF. For the CDR3, the DNA is TGTGCCAGCAGCGGCCCGGGCGGGGGCGAGCAGTACTTC. The chain combines TRBV11-3 with TRBJ2-7, with 7 bases that match TRBD2. This CDR3 has 13 residues. Trimming removed 5 bases from V and 6 bases from J; junction bases left unmatched: 7. CDR1 is SGHNT and CDR2 is YENEEA in the germline V gene.

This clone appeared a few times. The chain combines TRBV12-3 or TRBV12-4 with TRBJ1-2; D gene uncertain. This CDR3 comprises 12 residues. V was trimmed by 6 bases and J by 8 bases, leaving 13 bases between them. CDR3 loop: CASRMRVGGYTF. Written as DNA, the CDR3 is TGTGCCAGCAGGATGAGGGTGGGCGGCTACACCTTC.

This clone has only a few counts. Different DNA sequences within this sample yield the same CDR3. The CDR3 sequence: CASSPGGWREYGYTF. As DNA, the CDR3 is TGTGCCAGCTCACCCGGTGGTTGGAGGGAATATGGCTACACCTTC. The chain employs TRBV18 and TRBJ1-2, with D uncertain. The CDR3 is 15 residues long. V was clipped by 3 bases and J by 5 bases, with 16 bases between them. Germline V gene sequence: CDR1 KGHSH, CDR2 LQKENI.

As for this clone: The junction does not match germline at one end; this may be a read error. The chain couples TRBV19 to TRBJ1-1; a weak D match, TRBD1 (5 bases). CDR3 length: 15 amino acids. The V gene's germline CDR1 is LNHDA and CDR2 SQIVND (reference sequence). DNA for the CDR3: TGTTCCAGTAGTAGCGAGACAGACCAGAACACTGAAGCTTTCTTT. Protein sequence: CSSSSETDQNTEAFF. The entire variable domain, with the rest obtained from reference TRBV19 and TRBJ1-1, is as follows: DGGITQSPKYLFRKEGQNVTLSCEQNLNHDAMYWYRQDPGQGLRLIYYSQIVNDFQKGDIAEGYSVSREKKESFPLTVTSAQKNPTAFYLCSSSSETDQNTEAFFGQGTRLTVV.

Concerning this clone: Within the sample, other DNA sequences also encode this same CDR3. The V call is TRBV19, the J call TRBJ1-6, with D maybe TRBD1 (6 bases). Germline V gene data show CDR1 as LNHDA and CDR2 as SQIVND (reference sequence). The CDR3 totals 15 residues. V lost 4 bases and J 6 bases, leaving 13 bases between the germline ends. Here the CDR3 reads CASSTGQSPNSPLHF. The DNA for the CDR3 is TGTGCCAGTAGTACCGGACAGAGCCCTAATTCACCCCTCCACTTT.